Each of the 20 T cell receptor beta chains below was sequenced from the same sample in a study of blood T cell repertoires in COVID-19. Produced via immunoSEQ multiplex PCR; TCRdb's table is partial and in-frame only. The table shows roughly 240,000 clones, with over 75% occurring only once. The material sequenced was PBMCs or T cells enriched from blood (not recorded which). The receptors here all came from a woman aged 45-65 years with acute COVID-19.

The genes are TRBV3-1 (or the pseudogene TRBV3-2) and TRBJ2-2, with a tentative D call TRBD2 (6 bases). This CDR3 contains 16 residues. CDR1 is LGHDT, CDR2 YNNKEL, per germline (reference sequence). The V end lost 4 bases, the J end lost 4 bases, and 16 bases lay between the germline ends. The CDR3 sequence is CASSLRDSRGTGELFF. The CDR3, as DNA: TGTGCCAGCAGCCTCCGGGACTCCCGTGGCACCGGGGAGCTGTTTTTT.

The chain recombines TRBV18 with TRBJ1-5, with D possibly matching TRBD1 (5 bases). V lost 6 bases and J 6 bases, leaving 18 bases between the germline ends. The length of the CDR3 is 15 residues. Germline values: CDR1 KGHSH, CDR2 LQKENI. CDR3 coding DNA: TGTGCCAGCTCGTCCGACGGGGGACTCTTTCAGCCCCAGCATTTT. Its translation is CASSSDGGLFQPQHF.

The chain is built from TRBV25-1 and TRBJ1-3, with D unresolved. The CDR3 is made up of 12 amino acids. V gave up 6 bases and J gave up 4 bases, with 7 bases separating them. From germline, CDR1 is MGHDK and CDR2 SYGVNS. Here the CDR3 reads CASSGRGNTIYF. The CDR3, as DNA: TGTGCCAGCAGCGGGAGGGGAAACACCATATATTTT.

The V and J genes are TRBV7-6 and TRBJ2-2; TRBD1 is a possible D gene (6 bases). V was clipped by 5 bases and J by 1 base, with 14 bases between them. CDR3 length: 16 residues. Germline V gene sequence: CDR1 SGHVS, CDR2 FNYEAQ. As DNA, the CDR3 is TGTGCCAGCAGCCCTAGACAGGATAAGAACACCGGGGAGCTGTTTTTT. Translating it yields CASSPRQDKNTGELFF.

This clone has just one count. J is TRBJ1-1 and V is TRBV5-1; 7 bases match TRBD1. CDR1 and CDR2 (germline): SGHRS, YFSETQ. Losses at the gene ends were 0 bases for V and 4 bases for J; bases not matched to a gene: 3. The CDR3 runs 14 residues. For the CDR3, the DNA is TGCGCCAGCAGCTTGGTACCAGGGGGCACTGAAGCTTTCTTT. It is translated as CASSLVPGGTEAFF.

The chain carries TRBV3-1 (or the pseudogene TRBV3-2) and TRBJ1-2; no firm D call. Germline loops: CDR1 LGHDT, CDR2 YNNKEL (reference sequence). This CDR3 is built from 12 residues. The V and J ends lost 0 bases and 8 bases respectively, with 7 bases between them. CDR3 in amino acids: CASSQERRGYTF. In nucleotides, the CDR3 is TGTGCCAGCAGCCAAGAACGTCGGGGCTACACCTTC.

The genes are TRBV6-6 and TRBJ2-3; D is ambiguous. Germline assignment: CDR1 MNHNY and CDR2 SVGAGI (reference sequence). With 5 bases removed from V and 2 bases from J, the gap between germline ends came to 17 bases. The CDR3 is made up of 16 amino acids. The CDR3 nucleotides are TGTGCCAGCAGTGGCTCTGGGCCTCCGGCCACAGATACGCAGTATTTT. Encoded protein: CASSGSGPPATDTQYF.

The chain links TRBV18 to TRBJ1-2, with 7 nucleotides matching TRBD1. CDR1 is KGHSH, CDR2 LQKENI, per germline. CDR3 length equals 16 residues. Germline trimming cut 3 bases from V and 0 bases from J; bases unmatched to any gene: 7. CDR3 coding DNA: TGTGCCAGCTCACCTACGGACAGGACTTCTAACTATGGCTACACCTTC. Its protein is CASSPTDRTSNYGYTF.

The chain employs TRBV29-1 and TRBJ1-1; D unclear. V gave up 4 bases and J gave up 1 base, with 10 bases separating them. CDR1 is SQVTM and CDR2 is ANQGSEA in the germline V gene. There are 13 residues in the CDR3. This CDR3 is CSVVAGQNTEAFF. The CDR3, as DNA: TGCAGCGTTGTTGCGGGCCAGAACACTGAAGCTTTCTTT.

The rearrangement joins TRBV3-1 (or the pseudogene TRBV3-2) to TRBJ1-2, with a weak D call TRBD1 (5 bases). This CDR3 contains 16 residues. Trimming removed 0 bases at V and 5 bases at J, with 16 bases between. Germline lookup yields CDR1 LGHDT and CDR2 YNNKEL (reference sequence). The CDR3 protein is CASSQDRPGKRYGYTF. The CDR3, as DNA: TGTGCCAGCAGCCAAGATCGGCCAGGGAAAAGGTATGGCTACACCTTC.

The CDR3 sequence: CASSWEGRGSWGTDTQYF. CDR3 DNA: TGTGCCAGCAGCTGGGAGGGACGAGGATCGTGGGGCACAGATACGCAGTATTTT. The chain recombines TRBV7-9 with TRBJ2-3; 7 bases align to TRBD2. The CDR3 has 18 residues. J was trimmed by 1 base and V by 4 bases; bases with no gene match: 14. CDR1 is SEHNR and CDR2 is FQNEAQ in the germline V gene (reference sequence).

The rearrangement links TRBV4-2 to TRBJ1-4; 8 bases are shared with TRBD1. V was clipped by 1 base and J by 5 bases; unmatched bases: 6. The CDR3 totals 16 residues. CDR1 is LGHNA, CDR2 YNFKEQ, per germline. The chain's CDR3 is CASSQGDRGQNEKLFF. DNA for the CDR3: TGTGCCAGCAGCCAAGGCGACAGGGGCCAAAATGAAAAACTGTTTTTT.

J is TRBJ1-5 and V is TRBV12-3 or TRBV12-4, with D perhaps matching TRBD1 (6 bases). Trimming stripped 6 bases from V and 5 bases from J, with 11 bases between. The CDR3 has 13 amino acids. CDR3 DNA sequence: TGTGCCAGCAGGGGGGCAGGGGATCAGCCCCAGCATTTT. This gives the protein CASRGAGDQPQHF.

The J gene is TRBJ1-1, the V gene TRBV19; D is uncertain. Germline V gene data show CDR1 as LNHDA and CDR2 as SQIVND (reference sequence). The V end lost 3 bases, the J end lost 1 base, and 6 bases lay between the germline ends. The CDR3 is made up of 13 amino acids. CDR3 DNA sequence: TGTGCCAGTAGTATCAACAAGAACACTGAAGCTTTCTTT. Translation gives CASSINKNTEAFF. The entire variable domain, with the rest obtained from reference TRBV19 and TRBJ1-1, is as follows: DGGITQSPKYLFRKEGQNVTLSCEQNLNHDAMYWYRQDPGQGLRLIYYSQIVNDFQKGDIAEGYSVSREKKESFPLTVTSAQKNPTAFYLCASSINKNTEAFFGQGTRLTVV.

This clone was seen just once. CDR3 DNA sequence: TGTGCCAGCAGCTTATTAGCCGGCTCTAATGAAAAACTGTTTTTT. Its translation is CASSLLAGSNEKLFF. This sequence joins TRBV7-9 and TRBJ1-4; D is uncertain. The CDR3 covers 15 residues. V shed 2 bases and J shed 3 bases, with 10 bases lying between them. Looked up from germline, CDR1 is SEHNR and CDR2 is FQNEAQ (reference sequence).

This chain connects TRBV9 to TRBJ1-3; D is unresolved. The CDR3 totals 15 residues. The V and J ends lost 0 bases and 4 bases respectively, with 11 bases between them. Per the germline V gene, CDR1 is SGDLS and CDR2 is YYNGEE. CDR3 in DNA: TGTGCCAGCAGCGTAGGTAGAGCCCTAGGAAACACCATATATTTT. This codes for CASSVGRALGNTIYF.

The chain joins TRBV4-2 to TRBJ1-2, with TRBD1 matching 8 bases. Germline-derived CDR1 and CDR2 are LGHNA and YNFKEQ. The length of the CDR3 is 16 residues. V shed 0 bases, J shed 5 bases, and the junction held 8 bases outside the gene matches. The CDR3, as DNA: TGTGCCAGCAGCCAAGAGGGACAGGCCGAGTTATATGGCTACACCTTC. This encodes CASSQEGQAELYGYTF.

Here the CDR3 DNA reads TGTGCCAGCACCTGCCGGGGCCCTAGTGGTGCAGGGGGCAAAAATACGCAGTATTTT. Translated, it gives CASTCRGPSGAGGKNTQYF. The J gene is TRBJ2-3, the V gene TRBV7-3; 8 nucleotides match TRBD1. The CDR3 is 19 residues long. Trimming cost V 7 bases and J 7 bases; bases outside gene matches: 25. The V gene's germline CDR1 is SGHTA and CDR2 FQGTGA.

The chain has TRBV27 and TRBJ2-6; 7 bases agree with TRBD1. Germline CDR1 and CDR2: MNHEY and SMNVEV (reference sequence). The CDR3 consists of 17 residues. Germline trimming cut 3 bases from V and 1 base from J; bases unmatched to any gene: 6. This chain's CDR3 is CASSFLGGASGANVLTF. In DNA form, the CDR3 reads TGTGCCAGCAGTTTCCTAGGGGGCGCGTCTGGGGCCAACGTCCTGACTTTC. Full variable domain (outside the CDR3, taken from reference TRBV27 and TRBJ2-6): EAQVTQNPRYLITVTGKKLTVTCSQNMNHEYMSWYRQDPGLGLRQIYYSMNVEVTDKGDVPEGYKVSRKEKRNFPLILESPSPNQTSLYFCASSFLGGASGANVLTFGAGSRLTVL.

A single count supports this clone. This sequence joins TRBV19 and TRBJ1-5; weak D call: TRBD1 (5 bases). V lost 1 base and J lost 1, with 14 bases in between. Germline V gene sequence: CDR1 LNHDA, CDR2 SQIVND (reference sequence). The CDR3 spans 17 residues. CDR3 sequence (DNA): TGTGCCAGTAGTATAGTTCCCGACAGTACGAGCAATCAGCCCCAGCATTTT. Amino acid sequence: CASSIVPDSTSNQPQHF. Filled out from reference TRBV19 and TRBJ1-5, the complete variable domain reads DGGITQSPKYLFRKEGQNVTLSCEQNLNHDAMYWYRQDPGQGLRLIYYSQIVNDFQKGDIAEGYSVSREKKESFPLTVTSAQKNPTAFYLCASSIVPDSTSNQPQHFGDGTRLSIL.